The 22 T cell receptor beta chains presented below share a single source sample, sequenced in a study of blood T cell repertoires in COVID-19. Sequencing used immunoSEQ multiplex PCR; TCRdb keeps in-frame clones, though not all of them. The sample contains some 350,000 clones, 88% of which appear only once. The specimen was PBMCs or T cells enriched from blood (not recorded which). These receptor sequences come from a man younger than 45 who had recovered from COVID-19.

The chain recombines TRBV9 with TRBJ1-2, with 10 positions matching TRBD1. The CDR3 is made up of 15 amino acids. Germline V gene data show CDR1 as SGDLS and CDR2 as YYNGEE. V lost 2 bases, J lost 6 bases, and 7 bases stayed unmatched. CDR3 amino acids: CASSVTGTGDNGYTF. The CDR3 nucleotides are TGTGCCAGCAGCGTTACCGGGACAGGGGACAATGGCTACACCTTC. Together with reference TRBV9 and TRBJ1-2, the CDR3 gives the full variable domain: DSGVTQTPKHLITATGQRVTLRCSPRSGDLSVYWYQQSLDQGLQFLIQYYNGEERAKGNILERFSAQQFPDLHSELNLSSLELGDSALYFCASSVTGTGDNGYTFGSGTRLTVV.

This clone has only a few counts. The CDR3 DNA sequence: TGTGCCAGTAGCTCCAGCAGCGCTGCTTCTGGAAACACCATATATTTT. Its translation is CASSSSSAASGNTIYF. The chain joins TRBV19 to TRBJ1-3; no clear D gene. This CDR3 is built from 16 residues. Germline CDR1 and CDR2: LNHDA and SQIVND (reference sequence). V gave up 6 bases and J gave up 1 base, with 16 bases separating them.

The chain is built from TRBV30 and TRBJ1-5, with D possibly matching TRBD1 (5 bases). This CDR3 comprises 15 residues. Germline V gives CDR1 GTSNPN, CDR2 SVGIG (reference sequence). Trimming cost V 0 bases and J 2 bases, with 11 bases left between them. CDR3 region: CAWSVRGNGNQPQHF. The CDR3 nucleotides are TGTGCCTGGAGTGTACGGGGGAATGGCAATCAGCCCCAGCATTTT.

The chain combines TRBV7-7 with TRBJ2-3; 10 bases align to TRBD2. Trimming cost V 5 bases and J 1 base; bases outside gene matches: 15. This CDR3 is 19 amino acids long. CDR1 SSHAT and CDR2 FNYEAQ come from the germline V gene (reference sequence). The CDR3 sequence: CASSPPPSGGWNCTDTQYF. CDR3 DNA: TGTGCCAGCAGCCCCCCCCCTAGCGGGGGATGGAACTGCACAGATACGCAGTATTTT.

This chain uses TRBV10-3 with TRBJ1-6; the D gene is possibly TRBD1 (6 bases). CDR1 is ENHRY and CDR2 is SYGVKD in the germline V gene. The ends were cut back, 3 bases at V and 13 bases at J, with 7 bases in the middle. The CDR3 extends over 11 amino acids. CDR3 sequence reads: CAISDRGPLHF. CDR3 DNA: TGTGCCATCAGTGACAGGGGCCCCCTCCACTTT.

The V call is TRBV6-5, the J call TRBJ2-1; perhaps TRBD2 as D (5 bases). The CDR3 has 13 residues. CDR1 is MNHEY and CDR2 is SVGAGI in the germline V gene. V was shortened by 6 bases and J by 6 bases, with 12 bases between the two germline ends. Written as DNA, the CDR3 is TGTGCCAGCAGACCAGGAGGTGCCAATGAGCAGTTCTTC. This sequence encodes CASRPGGANEQFF.

This clone was recorded once. The chain links TRBV3-1 (or the pseudogene TRBV3-2) to TRBJ1-1; D is ambiguous. The V gene lost 1 base and the J gene lost 1 base, with 10 bases spanning the gap. The V gene's germline CDR1 is LGHDT and CDR2 YNNKEL (reference sequence). The CDR3 contains 15 residues. The CDR3, as DNA: TGTGCCAGCAGCCAAGGTCCAGAGGGGAACACTGAAGCTTTCTTT. It yields the protein CASSQGPEGNTEAFF.

The CDR3 reads CASSWGVNTEAFF. For the CDR3, the DNA is TGTGCCAGCAGTTGGGGGGTAAACACTGAAGCTTTCTTT. The rearrangement joins TRBV28 to TRBJ1-1; tentative D call: TRBD1 (5 bases). The CDR3 is made up of 13 amino acids. V lost 4 bases to trimming and J lost 2 bases, with 8 bases between them. Germline loops: CDR1 MDHEN, CDR2 SYDVKM.

The rearrangement links TRBV6-8 to TRBJ1-1, with D unresolved. Trimming took off 4 bases at V and 4 bases at J, with 13 bases between the two ends. CDR1 is MNHGY, CDR2 SAAAGT, per germline. This CDR3 region has 14 residues. The CDR3: CASSSASEGTEAFF. Written as DNA, the CDR3 is TGTGCCAGCAGTTCAGCGAGCGAGGGCACTGAAGCTTTCTTT.

The chain employs TRBV5-6 and TRBJ1-2; 8 bases align to TRBD1. The CDR3 spans 13 residues. CDR1 SGHDT and CDR2 YYEEEE come from the germline V gene. J was trimmed by 4 bases and V by 6 bases; bases with no gene match: 5. The CDR3 region has the DNA TGTGCCAGCACCATAACAGGGGGCTATGGCTACACCTTC. Protein: CASTITGGYGYTF.

The chain combines TRBV6-2 or TRBV6-3 with TRBJ2-3; the D gene is possibly TRBD1 (5 bases). The CDR3 sequence is 17 residues long. CDR1 is MNHEY, CDR2 SVGEGT, per germline. Trimming pared 4 bases from V and 2 bases from J, leaving 19 bases between. CDR3 sequence (DNA): TGTGCCAGCAGTTTCAACCCTCGGACACCGGACACAGATACGCAGTATTTT. Its translation is CASSFNPRTPDTDTQYF.

The genes are TRBV10-3 and TRBJ2-7, with D possibly being TRBD1 (7 bases). CDR1 is ENHRY and CDR2 is SYGVKD in the germline V gene. The length of the CDR3 is 14 residues. The V gene lost 6 bases and the J gene lost 0 bases, with 12 bases spanning the gap. The DNA for the CDR3 is TGTGCCATCAGGGGGCGGGACAGCTCCTACGAGCAGTACTTC. Translating gives CAIRGRDSSYEQYF.

The chain combines TRBV5-1 with TRBJ1-2; unclear D gene. V lost 3 bases and J 8 bases, leaving 14 bases between the germline ends. Looked up from germline, CDR1 is SGHRS and CDR2 is YFSETQ. This CDR3 is 13 amino acids long. The DNA for the CDR3 is TGCGCCAGCAGCTATGGGGAGGCGGCCGGCTACACCTTC. Encoded protein: CASSYGEAAGYTF.

This chain uses TRBV5-1 with TRBJ2-4, with TRBD1 matching over 8 bases. Unmatched junction bases numbered 13, after V lost 3 bases and J lost 8 bases. Germline V gene lookup returns CDR1 SGHRS and CDR2 YFSETQ. This CDR3 has 16 amino acids. The CDR3 coding sequence is TGCGCCAGCAGCTCAAATTACAGGGGGTCGGGGGACATTCAGTACTTC. Translated, it gives CASSSNYRGSGDIQYF.

The rearrangement joins TRBV15 to TRBJ1-1, with 7 bases identical to TRBD1. Germline V lookup: CDR1 LNHNV, CDR2 YYDKDF (reference sequence). The CDR3 runs 16 residues. After removal of 1 base from V and 1 base from J, the junction contained 6 bases not matched to a gene. CDR3 residues: CATSRGQGSRNTEAFF. CDR3 nucleotide sequence: TGTGCCACCAGCAGAGGACAGGGTAGTAGGAACACTGAAGCTTTCTTT.

V and J are TRBV10-1 and TRBJ2-3, with 7 bases that match TRBD2. V was clipped by 4 bases and J by 4 bases; unmatched bases: 8. Germline V gene sequence: CDR1 WNHNN, CDR2 SYGVQD (reference sequence). The CDR3 covers 15 residues. This CDR3 reads CASSGAGVSADTQYF. The CDR3 DNA sequence: TGCGCCAGCAGTGGTGCGGGGGTCAGTGCAGATACGCAGTATTTT.

J is TRBJ1-3 and V is TRBV28; 7 bases agree with TRBD1. The V segment lost 5 bases and the J segment 4 bases; nucleotides outside the gene matches: 5. The CDR3 is 14 amino acids. In germline, CDR1 is MDHEN, CDR2 SYDVKM. Written as DNA, the CDR3 is TGTGCCAGCAGTGTTAGGGGGCTCGGAAACACCATATATTTT. Translating gives CASSVRGLGNTIYF.

V gene TRBV5-5 combines with J gene TRBJ1-6, with D unclear. The germline V gene has CDR1 SGHKS and CDR2 YYEKEE (reference sequence). This CDR3 contains 14 residues. Trimming pared 2 bases from V and 8 bases from J, leaving 11 bases between. The CDR3 region is CASSFEQVYSPLHF. The CDR3 DNA reads TGTGCCAGCAGCTTCGAGCAGGTTTATTCACCCCTCCACTTT.

The J gene is TRBJ2-2, the V gene TRBV7-8; 9 nucleotides match TRBD2. CDR1 SGHVS and CDR2 FQNEAQ come from the germline V gene. The ends lost 4 bases at V and 2 bases at J; junction bases unmatched: 14. This CDR3 spans 19 amino acids. CDR3 in amino acids: CASSSLAGSHTRNTGELFF. CDR3 DNA: TGTGCCAGCAGCTCCCTAGCGGGGTCACACACACGAAACACCGGGGAGCTGTTTTTT. Variable domain in full (rest from reference TRBV7-8 and TRBJ2-2): GAGVSQSPRYKVAKRGQDVALRCDPISGHVSLFWYQQALGQGPEFLTYFQNEAQLDKSGLPSDRFFAERPEGSVSTLKIQRTQQEDSAVYLCASSSLAGSHTRNTGELFFGEGSRLTVL.

V is TRBV10-3 and J is TRBJ1-1, with a weak D call TRBD1 (5 bases). Trimming left V 8 bases short and J 3 bases short, with 13 bases between. This CDR3 has 13 amino acids. The germline V gene encodes CDR1 ENHRY and CDR2 SYGVKD. CDR3 sequence (DNA): TGTGCCATCCGGGACGGGAGAGACACTGAAGCTTTCTTT. Translated, it gives CAIRDGRDTEAFF.

The CDR3 reads CASSERGTNYGYTF. The CDR3 DNA sequence: TGTGCCAGCAGTGAAAGGGGGACGAACTATGGCTACACCTTC. The chain joins TRBV6-1 to TRBJ1-2; D perhaps matches TRBD1 (6 bases). V lost 2 bases to trimming and J lost 2 bases, with 9 bases between them. Germline V gives CDR1 MNHNS, CDR2 SASEGT. The CDR3 extends over 14 amino acids.

V gene TRBV10-3 combines with J gene TRBJ2-1, with 8 bases fitting TRBD2. J lost 1 base, V lost 2 bases, and 4 bases had no gene match. The germline V gene encodes CDR1 ENHRY and CDR2 SYGVKD. The CDR3 is 16 amino acids. CDR3 coding DNA: TGTGCCATCAGTGAGGGTCGCGGGGGGTCCTACAATGAGCAGTTCTTC. The encoded protein is CAISEGRGGSYNEQFF.